This T cell receptor (beta chain) was found in a study of shared clonotypes between healthy human individuals. The study's findings and limits: Few donors restricted represented genetic and exposure-history diversity.

The genomic DNA of each subset was split evenly across several immunoSEQ plates. The method was immunoSEQ multiplex PCR; TCRdb's version includes in-frame clones alone and lacks a portion of them. The sample contains 2,100,000 or so clones, approximately 96% of which appear only once. CD45RA+ naive and CD45RA-negative memory subsets were separated from CD4+ cells. This clone was counted a few times. As yet, its antigen is unknown. The sequence was obtained from a man younger than 35 in good health. The sequenced material came from naive CD4+ T cells sorted from blood. Noted subset: CD45RA+ positively selected.

CDR3 bases: TGTGCCAGCAGTTTGGGGACTAGCCCTAATACGCAGTATTTT. Translated, it gives CASSLGTSPNTQYF. The chain has TRBV28 and TRBJ2-3; the match to TRBD2 covers 9 bases. J gave up 7 bases and V 3 bases, and 5 bases lay outside the gene matches. This CDR3 comprises 14 residues. Germline CDR1 and CDR2: MDHEN and SYDVKM.